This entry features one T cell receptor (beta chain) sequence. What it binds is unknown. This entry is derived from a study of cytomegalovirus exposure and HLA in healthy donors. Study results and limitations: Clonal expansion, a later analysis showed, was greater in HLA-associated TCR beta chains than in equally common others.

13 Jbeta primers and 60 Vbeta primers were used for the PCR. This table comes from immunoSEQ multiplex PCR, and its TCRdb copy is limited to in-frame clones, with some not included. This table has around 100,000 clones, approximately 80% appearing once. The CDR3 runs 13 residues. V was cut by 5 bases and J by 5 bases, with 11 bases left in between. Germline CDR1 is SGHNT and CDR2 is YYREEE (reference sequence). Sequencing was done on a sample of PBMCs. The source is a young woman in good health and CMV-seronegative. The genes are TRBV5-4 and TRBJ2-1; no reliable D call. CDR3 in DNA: TGTGCCAGCAGGTTAATCCCGGACAATGAGCAGTTCTTC. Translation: CASRLIPDNEQFF.